What follows are 12 T cell receptor beta chains derived from one specimen sequenced in a study of spatial heterogeneity in lung cancer. The time point denotes: sample taken at primary tumor resection. Sequencing covered unsorted whole RNA taken from tumor, nontumor lung or frozen PBMC. TCRdb independently ran MiXCR on the 5' RACE reads; one entry per CDR3 protein. The sample records 20,000 to 25,000 distinct CDR3 sequences, approximately 4.5% being singletons. The sample was PBMCs, taken at surgery. The receptors derive from a male donor with early-stage non-small cell lung cancer.

This clonotype was recorded at least ten times. This chain uses TRBV6-5 with TRBJ2-1, with 8 bases aligning to TRBD1. The J segment lost 7 bases and the V segment lost 2 bases, leaving 7 bases of the junction unmatched. Germline-derived CDR1 and CDR2 are MNHEY and SVGAGI. CDR3 length: 15 amino acids. The CDR3 is CASSYGQGASNEQFF. CDR3 nucleotides: TGTGCCAGCAGTTACGGCCAGGGGGCGAGTAATGAGCAGTTCTTC.

This clonotype was observed a handful of times. The chain links TRBV20-1 to TRBJ2-7, with D possibly TRBD2 on 6 matching bases. The CDR3 has 13 amino acids. Germline lookup yields CDR1 DFQATT and CDR2 SNEGSKA (reference sequence). V lost 0 bases, J lost 5 bases, and 11 bases lay in between. CDR3 nucleotides: TGCAGTGCTAGAGAGACTTGGAGGGACGAGCAGTACTTC. Its protein product is CSARETWRDEQYF.

Many counts were recorded for this clonotype. The V gene is TRBV12-3 or TRBV12-4, the J gene TRBJ1-2, with 9 nucleotides matching TRBD1. V was clipped by 4 bases and J by 4 bases; unmatched bases: 7. The CDR3 has 15 amino acids. The CDR3 region has the DNA TGTGCCAGCAGTTATGGGACAGGGATCGGCTATGGCTACACCTTC. It yields the protein CASSYGTGIGYGYTF.

This clonotype was detected many times. The rearrangement links TRBV5-1 to TRBJ2-1; TRBD2 aligns across 9 bases. Per germline, CDR1 SGHRS and CDR2 YFSETQ. This CDR3 is 16 amino acids long. J was trimmed by 7 bases and V by 2 bases; bases with no gene match: 10. Here the CDR3 reads CASSFKISGSGNEQFF. The CDR3 nucleotides are TGCGCCAGCAGCTTCAAAATTAGCGGGAGTGGAAATGAGCAGTTCTTC.

This clonotype was seen at least ten times. The chain carries TRBV20-1 and TRBJ2-3; 8 bases map to TRBD2. The CDR3 is made up of 15 amino acids. Germline V gene data show CDR1 as DFQATT and CDR2 as SNEGSKA (reference sequence). Trimming at V came to 1 base and at J to 3 bases, leaving 6 bases not matched to a gene. CDR3 DNA: TGCAGTGCTAGAGGAGCGGGGGATCGTACAGATACGCAGTATTTT. It is translated as CSARGAGDRTDTQYF.

This clonotype appeared many times. V gene TRBV3-1 combines with J gene TRBJ1-5; no clear D gene. This CDR3 region has 14 residues. Trimming took 5 bases from V and 4 from J, leaving 12 bases between them. Germline CDR1 reads LGHDT; CDR2 reads YNNKEL (reference sequence). CDR3 region: CASSSRARNQPQHF. CDR3 bases: TGTGCCAGCAGCAGTAGGGCCCGGAATCAGCCCCAGCATTTT.

This clonotype was counted ten times or more. The chain links TRBV27 to TRBJ1-2, with D uncertain. This CDR3 has 13 residues. V was trimmed by 4 bases and J by 3 bases, leaving 9 bases between them. Germline V gene lookup returns CDR1 MNHEY and CDR2 SMNVEV (reference sequence). CDR3 amino acids: CASSSPWDYGYTF. For the CDR3, the DNA is TGTGCCAGCAGTTCCCCTTGGGACTATGGCTACACCTTC.

In its sample, this clonotype was seen many times. The J gene is TRBJ1-4, the V gene TRBV6-4; D call uncertain. The CDR3 totals 19 residues. CDR1 and CDR2 from the germline V gene are MRHNA and SNTAGT. V gave up 0 bases and J gave up 2 bases, with 19 bases separating them. The CDR3 is CASSDSSSLRRSTNEKLFF. The CDR3 DNA follows: TGTGCCAGCAGTGACTCGAGTTCCTTAAGGCGATCGACTAATGAAAAACTGTTTTTT.

Many counts were recorded for this clonotype. This rearrangement joins TRBV7-3 to TRBJ2-2; 12 nucleotides match TRBD2. Unmatched junction bases numbered 12, after V lost 4 bases and J lost 6 bases. The CDR3 loop spans 18 amino acids. Germline lookup yields CDR1 SGHTA and CDR2 FQGTGA. The CDR3 region has the DNA TGTGCCAGCAGCTCTAGGACTAGCGGGAATTCTCGGGCCGGGGAGCTGTTTTTT. Its protein product is CASSSRTSGNSRAGELFF.

This clonotype was found many times. The rearrangement links TRBV2 to TRBJ1-1; the D is unclear. With 7 bases removed from V and 0 bases from J, the gap between germline ends came to 9 bases. CDR1 SNHLY and CDR2 FYNNEI come from the germline V gene. CDR3 length: 13 residues. CDR3 amino acids: CASTRALNTEAFF. For the CDR3, the DNA is TGTGCCAGCACAAGGGCGCTGAACACTGAAGCTTTCTTT.

This clonotype was counted many times. The chain recombines TRBV7-9 with TRBJ1-5; D is perhaps TRBD1 (5 bases). This CDR3 spans 15 amino acids. The germline V gene encodes CDR1 SEHNR and CDR2 FQNEAQ (reference sequence). V was shortened by 3 bases and J by 4 bases, with 13 bases between the two germline ends. The DNA of the CDR3 is TGTGCCAGCAGCTTGGGAGGGGACCTAAATCAGCCCCAGCATTTT. Its protein product is CASSLGGDLNQPQHF.

This clonotype was observed at least ten times. The chain couples TRBV12-3 or TRBV12-4 to TRBJ1-1; D not resolved. This CDR3 is 13 amino acids long. Deletions cut 3 bases from V and 1 base from J, with 6 bases between. The CDR3 sequence: CASSLRQNTEAFF. As DNA, the CDR3 is TGTGCCAGCAGTTTGAGACAGAACACTGAAGCTTTCTTT.